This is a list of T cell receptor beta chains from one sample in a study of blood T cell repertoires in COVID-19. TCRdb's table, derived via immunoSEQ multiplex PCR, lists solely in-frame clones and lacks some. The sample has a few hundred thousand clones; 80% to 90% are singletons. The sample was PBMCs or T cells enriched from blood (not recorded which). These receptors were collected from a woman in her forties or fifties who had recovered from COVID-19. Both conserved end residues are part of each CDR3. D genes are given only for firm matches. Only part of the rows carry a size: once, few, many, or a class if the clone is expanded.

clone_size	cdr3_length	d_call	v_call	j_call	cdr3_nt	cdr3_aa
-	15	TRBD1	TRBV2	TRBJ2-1	TGTGCCAGCAGTCCCCGGACAGGGGTCTTTGGTGAGCAGTTCTTC	CASSPRTGVFGEQFF
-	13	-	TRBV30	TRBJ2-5	TGTGCCTGGAGTTGGGGCTTCGGAGAGACCCAGTACTTC	CAWSWGFGETQYF
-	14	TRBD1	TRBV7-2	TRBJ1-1	TGTGCCAGCAGCCAAGGACAGGGTAACACTGAAGCTTTCTTT	CASSQGQGNTEAFF
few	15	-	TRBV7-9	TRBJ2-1	TGTGCCAGCAGCTTAATGAACGGCGGTTTGGGTGAGCAGTTCTTC	CASSLMNGGLGEQFF
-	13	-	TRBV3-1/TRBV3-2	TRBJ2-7	TGTGCCAGCAGCCAAGTTAAGGGGGGGGAGCAGTACTTC	CASSQVKGGEQYF
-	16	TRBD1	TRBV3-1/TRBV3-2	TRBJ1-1	TGTGCCAGCAGCCGGGGCGGACAGGGAAGGCGTACTGAAGCTTTCTTT	CASSRGGQGRRTEAFF
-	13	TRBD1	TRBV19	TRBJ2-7	TGTGCCAGTAGCCGGGACAGGAGATACGAGCAGTACTTC	CASSRDRRYEQYF
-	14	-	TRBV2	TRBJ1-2	TGTGCCAGCAGCCCAAGATGGGGCGTCAGTGGCTACACCTTC	CASSPRWGVSGYTF
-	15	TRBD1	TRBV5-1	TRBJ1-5	TGCGCCAGCAGCAACGGGACAGCTTTTAATCAGCCCCAGCATTTT	CASSNGTAFNQPQHF
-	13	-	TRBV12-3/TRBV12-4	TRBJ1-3	TGTGCCAGCACGGGAATCTCTGGAAACACCATATATTTT	CASTGISGNTIYF
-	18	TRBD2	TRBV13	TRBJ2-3	TGTGCCAGCAGCCCCGGGACTAGCGGTCCCATACCGGGGGATACGCAGTATTTT	CASSPGTSGPIPGDTQYF
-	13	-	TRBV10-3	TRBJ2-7	TGTGCCATCAGTGATTCGACGGGGTACGAGCAGTACTTC	CAISDSTGYEQYF
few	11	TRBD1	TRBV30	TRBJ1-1	TGTGCCTGTGTGGGGGACAGGGGAGCTTTCTTT	CACVGDRGAFF
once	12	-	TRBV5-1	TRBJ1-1	TGCGCCAGCAGCATCGGGGAAACTGAAGCTTTCTTT	CASSIGETEAFF
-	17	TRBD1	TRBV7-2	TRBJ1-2	TGTGCCAGCAGCTTAGAGGCCCTGACAGGGGGCCGTTGGGGCTACACCTTC	CASSLEALTGGRWGYTF
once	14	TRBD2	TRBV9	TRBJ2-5	TGTGCCAGCAGCGTCCGCGGGGGTCGAGAGACCCAGTACTTC	CASSVRGGRETQYF
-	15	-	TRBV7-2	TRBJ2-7	TGTGCCAGCAGCTTACCAGCCAAGCGCTCCTACGAGCAGTACTTC	CASSLPAKRSYEQYF
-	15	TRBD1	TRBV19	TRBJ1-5	TGTGCCAGTAGTTGGACAGGGAAGGAAGGTCAGCCCCAGCATTTT	CASSWTGKEGQPQHF